These 10 T cell receptor beta chains came from one sample sequenced in a study of T cell changes during pregnancy in multiple sclerosis. TCRdb's table, derived via immunoSEQ multiplex PCR, lists solely in-frame clones and lacks some. In the table there are about 71,000 clones, more than 80% of which are singletons. The sample here was peripheral blood, taken in the third trimester of pregnancy. The receptors shown here come from a female donor with multiple sclerosis, enrolled in a pregnancy study.

The CDR3 region has the DNA TGTGCCAAGAGCCCGGGTGAGTCCTACAATGAGCAGTTCTTC. Its translation is CAKSPGESYNEQFF. The chain has TRBV2 and TRBJ2-1; D uncertain. There are 14 residues in the CDR3. From germline, CDR1 is SNHLY and CDR2 FYNNEI. The V and J ends lost 10 bases and 1 base respectively, with 14 bases between them.

The rearrangement uses TRBV6-5 and TRBJ2-7; 7 bases fit TRBD1. Per the germline V gene, CDR1 is MNHEY and CDR2 is SVGAGI. CDR3 length: 15 amino acids. V trimming: 4 bases; J trimming: 2 bases; junction bases outside the gene matches: 8. Here the CDR3 DNA reads TGTGCCAGCAGTTGGACCGGGACAGCCCCCTACGAGCAGTACTTC. Translating gives CASSWTGTAPYEQYF.

The chain uses TRBV7-2 and TRBJ2-3; TRBD1 matches at 8 bases. The CDR3 loop spans 15 amino acids. The germline gives CDR1 SGHTA, CDR2 FQGNSA. The V segment lost 3 bases and the J segment 1 base; nucleotides outside the gene matches: 3. This CDR3 reads CASSFSRGRTDTQYF. The CDR3 DNA reads as TGTGCCAGCAGCTTCTCCAGGGGGCGCACAGATACGCAGTATTTT.

The rearrangement uses TRBV5-1 and TRBJ2-3; a weak D match, TRBD1 (6 bases). Trimming stripped 4 bases from V and 7 bases from J, with 19 bases between. Germline loops: CDR1 SGHRS, CDR2 YFSETQ. This CDR3 is 15 amino acids long. The CDR3 coding sequence is TGCGCCAGCAGCCCCCGGGACATGGACCCTAATACGCAGTATTTT. As protein: CASSPRDMDPNTQYF.

This chain joins TRBV19 and TRBJ1-5; 8 bases match TRBD1. The CDR3 has 17 residues. V lost 4 bases, J lost 5 bases, and 13 bases stayed unmatched. Germline V gene sequence: CDR1 LNHDA, CDR2 SQIVND (reference sequence). The CDR3, as DNA: TGTGCCAGTAGTACAGTGACCCCCGGACAGGGAGATCAGCCCCAGCATTTT. Translating it yields CASSTVTPGQGDQPQHF.

The chain joins TRBV6-1 to TRBJ2-1; 11 bases match TRBD1. Germline CDR1 reads MNHNS; CDR2 reads SASEGT. The CDR3 is 14 residues long. V gave up 8 bases and J gave up 6 bases; unmatched junction bases: 6. CDR3 nucleotides: TGTGCCAGCCCGGGTGGGACAGGGGGCAATGAGCAGTTCTTC. Amino acids: CASPGGTGGNEQFF.

This chain links TRBV4-1 with TRBJ2-1, with 12 bases lining up with TRBD2. V lost 0 bases and J lost 3; bases outside the gene matches: 15. Germline assignment: CDR1 MGHRA and CDR2 YSYEKL. The CDR3 loop spans 21 amino acids. The chain's CDR3 is CASSQEVFGLAGGLYYNEQFF. The CDR3 DNA is TGCGCCAGCAGCCAAGAGGTTTTCGGGCTAGCGGGAGGGCTCTACTACAATGAGCAGTTCTTC.

V is TRBV5-6 and J is TRBJ2-3; D is possibly TRBD2 (5 bases). The CDR3 is 15 amino acids. Trimming stripped 1 base from V and 1 base from J, with 10 bases between. Germline CDR1 SGHDT, CDR2 YYEEEE. CDR3 amino acids: CASSLRSGRTDTQYF. CDR3 nucleotide sequence: TGTGCCAGCAGCTTGAGGAGCGGCCGCACAGATACGCAGTATTTT.

V and J are TRBV19 and TRBJ1-3; D perhaps matches TRBD1 (6 bases). This CDR3 has 14 amino acids. V lost 6 bases and J lost 0, with 9 bases in between. Germline V gene data show CDR1 as LNHDA and CDR2 as SQIVND (reference sequence). Here the CDR3 DNA reads TGTGCCAGTAGGCCGGGACACTCTGGAAACACCATATATTTT. Translated: CASRPGHSGNTIYF.

J is TRBJ2-4 and V is TRBV7-8; 8 nucleotides agree with TRBD2. Trimming removed 5 bases from V and 6 bases from J; junction bases left unmatched: 12. Per germline, CDR1 SGHVS and CDR2 FQNEAQ. This CDR3 region has 16 residues. CDR3 protein: CASSPGLGRGGNIQYF. The CDR3 coding sequence is TGTGCCAGCAGCCCTGGACTGGGACGGGGGGGAAACATTCAGTACTTC.